These T cell receptor beta chains were read from a single sample in a study of T cells in Graves' hyperthyroidism and ophthalmopathy. Each CDR3 protein gets one entry after TCRdb re-called the multiplex PCR reads with MiXCR. This sample has about 690,000 distinct CDR3 sequences, with around a sixth found just once. Sequencing was carried out using blood. The receptors were gathered from a man in his fifties or sixties with Graves' hyperthyroidism. Both conserved end residues are part of each CDR3. Fields, in order: V gene, J gene, D gene, clone size, CDR3 DNA, CDR3 protein. The D gene is left open where the match is weak. A clone size is listed for some rows: how often the clone was seen (once, few, many), or a class if it is expanded.

V gene: TRBV4-2
J gene: TRBJ2-7
D gene: .
clone size: few
CDR3 DNA: TGTGCCAGCAGCCAAACCAGGGACACATACTACGAGCAGTACTTC
CDR3 protein: CASSQTRDTYYEQYF

V gene: TRBV20-1
J gene: TRBJ2-2
D gene: .
clone size: few
CDR3 DNA: TGCAGTGCTAGTAACCGGGAGAACACCGGGGAGCTGTTTTTT
CDR3 protein: CSASNRENTGELFF

V gene: TRBV27
J gene: TRBJ1-1
D gene: .
clone size: few
CDR3 DNA: TGTGCCAGCGGGGAACAGGGAAACACTGAAGCTTTCTTT
CDR3 protein: CASGEQGNTEAFF

V gene: TRBV11-2
J gene: TRBJ2-3
D gene: .
clone size: many
CDR3 DNA: TGTGCCAGCAGCTCTATAGCCGTTAGCACAGATACGCAGTATTTT
CDR3 protein: CASSSIAVSTDTQYF

V gene: TRBV29-1
J gene: TRBJ2-2
D gene: TRBD1
clone size: few
CDR3 DNA: TGCAGCGTTGAAGAAGGGACAGGGTTCACCGGGGAGCTGTTTTTT
CDR3 protein: CSVEEGTGFTGELFF

V gene: TRBV6-1
J gene: TRBJ2-7
D gene: .
clone size: .
CDR3 DNA: TGTGCCAGCAGCCTCGATGTGACAGGTGGACCCTACGAGCAGTACTTC
CDR3 protein: CASSLDVTGGPYEQYF

V gene: TRBV5-4
J gene: TRBJ1-2
D gene: .
clone size: .
CDR3 DNA: TGTGCCAGCAGCTTGGATTGGGGTAGCGATGGCTACACCTTC
CDR3 protein: CASSLDWGSDGYTF

V gene: TRBV6-5
J gene: TRBJ2-5
D gene: .
clone size: .
CDR3 DNA: TGTGCCAGCAGTTACTCGCAGGGAATGGAGACCCAGTACTTC
CDR3 protein: CASSYSQGMETQYF

V gene: TRBV2
J gene: TRBJ2-7
D gene: .
clone size: few
CDR3 DNA: TGTGCCAGCAGGGGCCACGAGCAGTACTTC
CDR3 protein: CASRGHEQYF

V gene: TRBV29-1
J gene: TRBJ2-1
D gene: TRBD2
clone size: few
CDR3 DNA: TGCAGCGTTGAAGATATTCCAGCGGGAGAGGCGGATGAGCAGTTCTTC
CDR3 protein: CSVEDIPAGEADEQFF

V gene: TRBV20-1
J gene: TRBJ2-1
D gene: .
clone size: many
CDR3 DNA: TGCAGTGCTAGAGATTTTAGAGGGGCATTCGGCAATGAGCAGTTCTTC
CDR3 protein: CSARDFRGAFGNEQFF

V gene: TRBV20-1
J gene: TRBJ2-1
D gene: TRBD2
clone size: many
CDR3 DNA: TGCAGTGCGCGACTAGCGGGAGGTTCCTACAATGAGCAGTTCTTC
CDR3 protein: CSARLAGGSYNEQFF

V gene: TRBV5-1
J gene: TRBJ1-2
D gene: .
clone size: few
CDR3 DNA: TGCGCCAGCAGCCCGGCGGACGGTACTTATGGCTACACCTTC
CDR3 protein: CASSPADGTYGYTF

V gene: TRBV30
J gene: TRBJ2-1
D gene: .
clone size: many
CDR3 DNA: TGTGCCTGGAGTGAAGACGTCGGTGAGCAGTTCTTC
CDR3 protein: CAWSEDVGEQFF

V gene: TRBV9
J gene: TRBJ2-1
D gene: TRBD2
clone size: .
CDR3 DNA: TGTGCCAGCAGCGTATGGGGGGGACTGGGCTCCTACAATGAGCAGTTCTTC
CDR3 protein: CASSVWGGLGSYNEQFF

V gene: TRBV19
J gene: TRBJ2-1
D gene: .
clone size: few
CDR3 DNA: TGTGCCAGTAGTATAGAGGACGGGGCAAGCTCCTACAATGAGCAGTTCTTC
CDR3 protein: CASSIEDGASSYNEQFF

V gene: TRBV10-3
J gene: TRBJ2-2
D gene: TRBD1
clone size: few
CDR3 DNA: TGTGCCATCACCAGTAGTCAGGGGGCGAACACCGGGGAGCTGTTTTTT
CDR3 protein: CAITSSQGANTGELFF

V gene: TRBV2
J gene: TRBJ2-1
D gene: .
clone size: many
CDR3 DNA: TGTGCCAGCAGTGTAGGCGGGATGGGCTCCTACAATGAGCAGTTCTTC
CDR3 protein: CASSVGGMGSYNEQFF

V gene: TRBV19
J gene: TRBJ2-7
D gene: .
clone size: many
CDR3 DNA: TGTGCCAGTAGACCCGGTTTTGGTGACTCCTACGAGCAGTACTTC
CDR3 protein: CASRPGFGDSYEQYF

V gene: TRBV30
J gene: TRBJ2-3
D gene: TRBD2
clone size: many
CDR3 DNA: TGTGCCTGGAGACTAGCGGGATTCAATACGCAGTATTTT
CDR3 protein: CAWRLAGFNTQYF

V gene: TRBV2
J gene: TRBJ1-3
D gene: .
clone size: many
CDR3 DNA: TGTGCCAGCAGTGGGGCAGGGACCAACACCATATATTTT
CDR3 protein: CASSGAGTNTIYF

V gene: TRBV28
J gene: TRBJ2-7
D gene: .
clone size: many
CDR3 DNA: TGTGCCAGCAGCTCCCGGCTAGGTTCCTACGAGCAGTACTTC
CDR3 protein: CASSSRLGSYEQYF

V gene: TRBV28
J gene: TRBJ2-7
D gene: .
clone size: .
CDR3 DNA: TGTGCCAGCAGAGAGGACCGTGGCGAGCAGTACTTC
CDR3 protein: CASREDRGEQYF

V gene: TRBV6-5
J gene: TRBJ1-4
D gene: .
clone size: many
CDR3 DNA: TGTGCCAGCAGTTATAGCGGTAATGAAAAACTGTTTTTT
CDR3 protein: CASSYSGNEKLFF

V gene: TRBV28
J gene: TRBJ1-6
D gene: TRBD1
clone size: many
CDR3 DNA: TGTGCCAGCAGTACGCCACGGACAGGCAGATCTTCACCCCTCCACTTT
CDR3 protein: CASSTPRTGRSSPLHF

V gene: TRBV12-3/TRBV12-4
J gene: TRBJ1-1
D gene: .
clone size: many
CDR3 DNA: TGTGCCAGCAGTTCAAGGGGACAAGGAACTGAAGCTTTCTTT
CDR3 protein: CASSSRGQGTEAFF

V gene: TRBV12-3/TRBV12-4
J gene: TRBJ1-1
D gene: TRBD1
clone size: .
CDR3 DNA: TGTGCCAGCAGCTCCCAGGGGGCGCTTACTGAAGCTTTCTTT
CDR3 protein: CASSSQGALTEAFF

V gene: TRBV27
J gene: TRBJ1-2
D gene: .
clone size: many
CDR3 DNA: TGTGCCAGCGGGGGGGACGTCGGAGGCTACACCTTC
CDR3 protein: CASGGDVGGYTF

V gene: TRBV12-3/TRBV12-4
J gene: TRBJ1-1
D gene: .
clone size: .
CDR3 DNA: TGTGCCAACAGTTTGATGCCTCGGGGCACTGAAGCTTTCTTT
CDR3 protein: CANSLMPRGTEAFF

V gene: TRBV6-1
J gene: TRBJ2-1
D gene: .
clone size: many
CDR3 DNA: TGTGCCAGCAGTGTAATGGGGCATGAGCAGTTCTTC
CDR3 protein: CASSVMGHEQFF

V gene: TRBV6-1
J gene: TRBJ1-4
D gene: .
clone size: few
CDR3 DNA: TGTGCCAGCAGCGCAGGGCTAACAGGACCGGTCGATGAAAAACTGTTTTTT
CDR3 protein: CASSAGLTGPVDEKLFF

V gene: TRBV28
J gene: TRBJ1-5
D gene: .
clone size: .
CDR3 DNA: TGTGCCAGCAGTTTATACGACAGAAATCAGCCCCAGCATTTT
CDR3 protein: CASSLYDRNQPQHF

V gene: TRBV10-3
J gene: TRBJ2-1
D gene: .
clone size: many
CDR3 DNA: TGTGCCATCAGGGGGGGCGGGGGAGCACGGGATGAGCAGTTCTTC
CDR3 protein: CAIRGGGGARDEQFF

V gene: TRBV24-1
J gene: TRBJ2-2
D gene: .
clone size: many
CDR3 DNA: TGTGCCACCAGTGAACGGGACAAGTACACCGGGGAGCTGTTTTTT
CDR3 protein: CATSERDKYTGELFF

V gene: TRBV12-3/TRBV12-4
J gene: TRBJ2-1
D gene: TRBD1
clone size: many
CDR3 DNA: TGTGCCAGCAGTAAACCGGGACAGGGGGCCTACAATGAGCAGTTCTTC
CDR3 protein: CASSKPGQGAYNEQFF

V gene: TRBV12-3/TRBV12-4
J gene: TRBJ2-2
D gene: .
clone size: many
CDR3 DNA: TGTGCCAGCAGTTTGCGGCAGGGCCGGACCGGGGAGCTGTTTTTT
CDR3 protein: CASSLRQGRTGELFF

V gene: TRBV5-1
J gene: TRBJ2-1
D gene: .
clone size: .
CDR3 DNA: TGCGCCAGCAGCTTGGCACAGGCGCGCTACAATGAGCAGTTCTTC
CDR3 protein: CASSLAQARYNEQFF

V gene: TRBV28
J gene: TRBJ2-7
D gene: .
clone size: many
CDR3 DNA: TGTGCCAGCAGTTCAGGGACGCAACCTTACGAGCAGTACTTC
CDR3 protein: CASSSGTQPYEQYF

V gene: TRBV28
J gene: TRBJ1-2
D gene: .
clone size: .
CDR3 DNA: TGTGCCAGCAGTGATGGACCGGGCAACTATGGCTACACCTTC
CDR3 protein: CASSDGPGNYGYTF

V gene: TRBV19
J gene: TRBJ1-2
D gene: .
clone size: many
CDR3 DNA: TGTGCCTGGAGGGGTAATAACTATGGCTACACCTTC
CDR3 protein: CAWRGNNYGYTF

V gene: TRBV28
J gene: TRBJ2-2
D gene: .
clone size: many
CDR3 DNA: TGTGCCAGCATGAAACAGAACACCGGGGAGCTGTTTTTT
CDR3 protein: CASMKQNTGELFF

V gene: TRBV27
J gene: TRBJ1-5
D gene: .
clone size: many
CDR3 DNA: TGTGCCAGCAGTTTATCGGGATTGGTTCAGCCCCAGCATTTT
CDR3 protein: CASSLSGLVQPQHF

V gene: TRBV28
J gene: TRBJ1-1
D gene: .
clone size: many
CDR3 DNA: TGTGCGACCGGGGGGCGCGTTGAAGCTTTCTTT
CDR3 protein: CATGGRVEAFF

V gene: TRBV3-1
J gene: TRBJ2-7
D gene: .
clone size: many
CDR3 DNA: TGTGCCAGCAGCCAAGATACGGCCTACGAGCAGTACTTC
CDR3 protein: CASSQDTAYEQYF

V gene: TRBV12-5
J gene: TRBJ2-1
D gene: TRBD1
clone size: few
CDR3 DNA: TGTGCTAGTGGTTTCGATACCGGGACAGCATACAATGAGCAGTTCTTC
CDR3 protein: CASGFDTGTAYNEQFF

V gene: TRBV18
J gene: TRBJ2-7
D gene: TRBD1
clone size: .
CDR3 DNA: TGTGCCAGCTCAAGGGACAGGGGTGACTACGAGCAGTACTTC
CDR3 protein: CASSRDRGDYEQYF

V gene: TRBV7-3
J gene: TRBJ2-3
D gene: TRBD2
clone size: .
CDR3 DNA: TGTGCCAGCAGCGCCAGTAGCGGGAGAGGAACAGATACGCAGTATTTT
CDR3 protein: CASSASSGRGTDTQYF

V gene: TRBV2
J gene: TRBJ2-5
D gene: TRBD1
clone size: .
CDR3 DNA: TGTGCCACCAGAACCGAGACAGGGCACCAAGAGACCCAGTACTTC
CDR3 protein: CATRTETGHQETQYF

V gene: TRBV28
J gene: TRBJ2-7
D gene: .
clone size: many
CDR3 DNA: TGTGCCAGCAGTCAAAGCCCCGTCGGCGAGCAGTACTTC
CDR3 protein: CASSQSPVGEQYF

V gene: TRBV30
J gene: TRBJ2-1
D gene: .
clone size: many
CDR3 DNA: TGTGCCTGGAGTGGCTGGAGCTCCTACAATGAGCAGTTCTTC
CDR3 protein: CAWSGWSSYNEQFF

V gene: TRBV2
J gene: TRBJ1-1
D gene: TRBD1
clone size: many
CDR3 DNA: TGTGCCAGCAGGGGGACAGGGGAAGAGAACACTGAAGCTTTCTTT
CDR3 protein: CASRGTGEENTEAFF

V gene: TRBV4-3
J gene: TRBJ2-1
D gene: .
clone size: .
CDR3 DNA: TGCGCCAGCAGCCAGTGGGGTGTCAATGAGCAGTTCTTC
CDR3 protein: CASSQWGVNEQFF

V gene: TRBV15
J gene: TRBJ2-5
D gene: TRBD2
clone size: few
CDR3 DNA: TGTGCCACCAGAAACCCTACCGGGACTAGCGGGAGAAGCGAGACCCAGTACTTC
CDR3 protein: CATRNPTGTSGRSETQYF

V gene: TRBV2
J gene: TRBJ2-7
D gene: .
clone size: many
CDR3 DNA: TGTGCCAGCAGTTACTCCGGGGCCTACGAGCAGTACTTC
CDR3 protein: CASSYSGAYEQYF

V gene: TRBV27
J gene: TRBJ2-1
D gene: TRBD2
clone size: many
CDR3 DNA: TGTGCCAGCAGTGCTAGCGGGAGTGGCTACAATGAGCAGTTCTTC
CDR3 protein: CASSASGSGYNEQFF

V gene: TRBV28
J gene: TRBJ1-6
D gene: .
clone size: many
CDR3 DNA: TGTGCCAGCAGTCTTCAGACAGACTATAATTCACCCCTCCACTTT
CDR3 protein: CASSLQTDYNSPLHF

V gene: TRBV28
J gene: TRBJ2-1
D gene: TRBD2
clone size: many
CDR3 DNA: TGTGCCAGCAGCCCCGGACTAGTTAACAATGAGCAGTTCTTC
CDR3 protein: CASSPGLVNNEQFF